This TCR beta chain comes out of a study of Tregs in tolerant kidney transplant recipients. Study at large: Recipients received nonmyeloablative bone marrow transplants from related graft donors, with transient mixed chimerism.

The protocol was immunoSEQ multiplex PCR, while the TCRdb copy is restricted to in-frame clones and leaves out a portion. There are 95,000 to 120,000 clones in the sample; nearly 90% occur only once, and about 0.31% lies in the top ten. V lost 6 bases, J lost 7 bases, and 6 bases stayed unmatched. The CDR3 is made up of 15 amino acids. CDR1 and CDR2 (germline): SNHLY, FYNNEI. Broader study findings: Expanding Tregs on activated donor B cells appeared to best identify donor-specific TCRbeta clones. Donor-specific Treg expansion exceeded global Treg expansion in tolerant patients, suggesting antigen drive. Biological reproducibility was not directly addressed, but technical replication error appeared minimal.

Turning to this clone: The antigen remains undetermined.

The input for sequencing was CD4+ T cells from blood, taken before the transplant. The TCR was taken from a human donor who received a combined kidney and bone marrow transplant. The chain joins TRBV2 to TRBJ2-2; 12 nucleotides agree with TRBD2. CDR3 sequence: CASSLAGGPIGELFF. The CDR3 nucleotides are TGTGCCAGCAGCCTAGCGGGGGGGCCGATCGGGGAGCTGTTTTTT.